This paragraph reports one TCR beta chain. Its antigen is unknown. Amplification yielded TCR beta CDR3 regions, with RNA transcripts as the source. TCR CDR3 regions were first amplified by RT-PCR with HTBI primers. TCRdb re-called the multiplex PCR reads with MiXCR, one entry per CDR3 protein. This table has some 560,000 distinct CDR3 sequences, approximately 14% appearing once. This sample was taken from a study of T cells in Graves' hyperthyroidism and ophthalmopathy. Whole-study context: Blood from the periphery was taken at initial diagnosis, before any treatment.

Newly diagnosed patients aged 18 to 65 had hyperthyroidism of under 2 months' duration. The authors obtained PBMCs from 10 ml of fresh peripheral blood. Study-level results: Blood samples included most of the expanded thyroid clonotypes exceeding 0.001.

The sequence was obtained from a woman in her 30s with Graves' hyperthyroidism. Material for sequencing was blood.

The CDR3 coding sequence is TGTGCCAGCAGTGAACTAGCGGGAGGGCCATCCGAGCAGTACTTC. It yields the protein CASSELAGGPSEQYF. This rearrangement joins TRBV25-1 to TRBJ2-7, with TRBD2 identical over 12 bases. The ends lost 2 bases at V and 6 bases at J; junction bases unmatched: 5. CDR1 is MGHDK, CDR2 SYGVNS, per germline. The CDR3 has 15 amino acids.